Following are 28 T cell receptor beta chains from one sample sequenced in a study of early T cells in non-severe SARS-CoV-2 infection. TCRdb passed the 5' RACE reads through MiXCR, listing each CDR3 protein once. The sample lists about 120,000 distinct CDR3 sequences; roughly 13% were seen once. The material sequenced was whole blood, taken at baseline. These receptors were collected from an adult who was a healthcare worker with PCR-confirmed SARS-CoV-2 infection or an uninfected control (not recorded which).

The chain links TRBV5-1 to TRBJ1-6, with unresolved D. V was cut by 0 bases and J by 9 bases, with 13 bases left in between. Germline lookup yields CDR1 SGHRS and CDR2 YFSETQ. The CDR3 totals 15 residues. The CDR3 DNA reads TGCGCCAGCAGCTTGGCCGCAGTGCTGGGTTCACCCCTCCACTTT. Protein: CASSLAAVLGSPLHF.

In this sample, this clonotype turned up a few times. This sequence joins TRBV11-1 and TRBJ2-2, with a tentative D call TRBD1 (7 bases). The CDR3 length is 15 residues. Germline loops: CDR1 SGHAT, CDR2 FQDESV (reference sequence). Trimming took 6 bases from V and 3 from J, leaving 14 bases between them. The CDR3 DNA reads as TGTGCCAGCAGTCTCGACAGGGAGGACACCGGGGAGCTGTTTTTT. It is translated as CASSLDREDTGELFF.

This clonotype came up a few times. V is TRBV6-1 and J is TRBJ2-1; 11 bases are shared with TRBD2. The CDR3 runs 15 residues. Germline loops: CDR1 MNHNS, CDR2 SASEGT. Trimming took 2 bases from V and 10 from J; bases not matched to a gene: 7. CDR3 bases: TGTGCCAGCAGTGAACGTGCTAGCGGGGGGAGCGAGCAGTTCTTC. As protein: CASSERASGGSEQFF.

Details on this clonotype: With a much larger clone just one base away, this may be a read error. The V and J genes are TRBV7-7 and TRBJ2-3; 10 positions agree with TRBD2. In germline, CDR1 is SSHAT, CDR2 FNYEAQ (reference sequence). The CDR3 has 15 residues. The CDR3 DNA follows: TGTGCCTGCAGCTTAGGACTAGCGGGCACAGATACGCAGTATTTT. This codes for CACSLGLAGTDTQYF.

This clonotype was recorded a few times. The chain links TRBV29-1 to TRBJ1-2; no reliable D call. CDR1 is SQVTM, CDR2 ANQGSEA, per germline. Trimming shortened V by 0 bases and J by 6 bases, and 2 bases separated the two germline ends. The CDR3 spans 10 residues. The CDR3 bases are TGCAGCGTTGAAGAAAATGGCTACACCTTC. It specifies CSVEENGYTF.

This clonotype appeared many times. J is TRBJ1-1 and V is TRBV12-3 or TRBV12-4; TRBD1 aligns across 7 bases. The CDR3 runs to 16 residues. Losses at the gene ends were 2 bases for V and 1 base for J; bases not matched to a gene: 7. The CDR3 loop is CASSLSTGAPNTEAFF. The CDR3 coding sequence is TGTGCCAGCAGTTTAAGCACAGGGGCTCCGAACACTGAAGCTTTCTTT.

V gene TRBV27 combines with J gene TRBJ2-3; D unresolved. V was shortened by 3 bases and J by 4 bases, with 11 bases between the two germline ends. This CDR3 comprises 14 residues. Germline lookup yields CDR1 MNHEY and CDR2 SMNVEV (reference sequence). CDR3 sequence (DNA): TGTGCCAGCAGTTTCGATGGTCTGGCAGATACGCAGTATTTT. As protein: CASSFDGLADTQYF.

The chain uses TRBV5-1 and TRBJ1-1; 7 bases agree with TRBD1. V was clipped by 0 bases and J by 1 base; unmatched bases: 3. Germline values: CDR1 SGHRS, CDR2 YFSETQ. The length of the CDR3 is 15 residues. In nucleotides, the CDR3 is TGCGCCAGCAGCTTGGTTCGGACAGGGAACACTGAAGCTTTCTTT. Amino acids: CASSLVRTGNTEAFF.

This clonotype was seen repeatedly, ten times or more. This chain joins TRBV7-9 and TRBJ1-5; 7 bases are a match to TRBD1. Losses at the gene ends were 5 bases for V and 4 bases for J; bases not matched to a gene: 5. Germline CDR1 reads SEHNR; CDR2 reads FQNEAQ (reference sequence). This CDR3 region has 14 residues. The CDR3: CASSPQTGNQPQHF. DNA for the CDR3: TGTGCCAGCAGCCCCCAGACAGGGAATCAGCCCCAGCATTTT.

The chain joins TRBV29-1 to TRBJ2-2; D might be TRBD1 (6 bases). The CDR3 runs 13 residues. Germline values: CDR1 SQVTM, CDR2 ANQGSEA. Trimming cost V 3 bases and J 3 bases, with 8 bases left between them. CDR3 in DNA: TGCAGCGTTGAGAACAGGGACACCGGGGAGCTGTTTTTT. This encodes CSVENRDTGELFF.

This clonotype has more than one count but fewer than ten. This chain connects TRBV7-2 to TRBJ2-5; the D is unclear. The germline V and J ends were trimmed by 2 bases and 1 base, with 8 bases remaining between them. Germline CDR1 is SGHTA and CDR2 is FQGNSA. The CDR3 covers 14 residues. Here the CDR3 reads CASSLLMAQETQYF. CDR3 DNA: TGTGCCAGCAGCTTACTTATGGCCCAAGAGACCCAGTACTTC.

A few counts support this clonotype. In nucleotides, the CDR3 is TGTGCCAGCAGTCCGCGACTAGATCTTGAGCAGTTCTTC. It is translated as CASSPRLDLEQFF. The chain has TRBV12-3 or TRBV12-4 and TRBJ2-1; D is possibly TRBD2 (6 bases). This CDR3 has 13 residues. V was cut by 5 bases and J by 9 bases, with 14 bases left in between.

The V and J genes are TRBV5-1 and TRBJ1-2, with D maybe TRBD1 (5 bases). This CDR3 is 16 amino acids long. Trimming removed 1 base at V and 0 bases at J, with 13 bases between. Germline CDR1 and CDR2: SGHRS and YFSETQ. The CDR3 region is CASSLFRDGANYGYTF. CDR3 nucleotides: TGCGCCAGCAGCTTGTTCCGGGACGGTGCTAACTATGGCTACACCTTC.

In this sample, this clonotype turned up a few times. CDR3 region: CASSWDAYEQYF. The CDR3, as DNA: TGCGCCAGCAGCTGGGACGCTTACGAGCAGTACTTC. The chain recombines TRBV5-1 with TRBJ2-7, with D perhaps TRBD1 or TRBD2 (5 bases each). Per germline, CDR1 SGHRS and CDR2 YFSETQ. The CDR3 contains 12 residues. V lost 3 bases and J 4 bases, leaving 8 bases between the germline ends.

This clonotype has a count of ten or more. The chain has TRBV3-1 and TRBJ2-1; 14 nucleotides match TRBD2. V shed 6 bases, J shed 4 bases, and the junction held 2 bases outside the gene matches. The CDR3 has 15 amino acids. Germline V CDR1 and CDR2: LGHDT, YNNKEL (reference sequence). This CDR3 is CASSRTSGGYNEQFF. The CDR3 nucleotides read TGTGCCAGCAGTCGGACTAGCGGGGGGTACAATGAGCAGTTCTTC.

The chain joins TRBV5-1 to TRBJ2-3; unclear D gene. Germline V gene sequence: CDR1 SGHRS, CDR2 YFSETQ. This CDR3 region has 15 residues. With 2 bases removed from V and 0 bases from J, the gap between germline ends came to 10 bases. CDR3 nucleotide sequence: TGCGCCAGCAGCTTTTCAGGTCATAGCACAGATACGCAGTATTTT. Translation: CASSFSGHSTDTQYF. The full variable domain, completed using reference TRBV5-1 and TRBJ2-3, is KAGVTQTPRYLIKTRGQQVTLSCSPISGHRSVSWYQQTPGQGLQFLFEYFSETQRNKGNFPGRFSGRQFSNSRSEMNVSTLELGDSALYLCASSFSGHSTDTQYFGPGTRLTVL.

This clonotype occurred a few times. The chain recombines TRBV14 with TRBJ1-1; D might be TRBD1 (5 bases). The V gene's germline CDR1 is SGHDN and CDR2 FVKESK. Trimming pared 4 bases from V and 0 bases from J, leaving 12 bases between. CDR3 length: 15 amino acids. CDR3 in DNA: TGTGCCAGCAGCCGTTTAGGGGTTTTGAACACTGAAGCTTTCTTT. Protein product: CASSRLGVLNTEAFF.

This chain links TRBV3-1 with TRBJ2-7; TRBD1 matches at 9 bases. V trimming: 8 bases; J trimming: 3 bases; junction bases outside the gene matches: 5. The CDR3 covers 13 residues. CDR1 is LGHDT and CDR2 is YNNKEL in the germline V gene (reference sequence). In DNA form, the CDR3 reads TGTGCCAGCTCCCGGGGACAGGGCTACGAGCAGTACTTC. Protein: CASSRGQGYEQYF.

This clonotype was recorded only once. V is TRBV20-1 and J is TRBJ1-1; D remains unclear. The CDR3 runs 15 residues. Germline CDR1 reads DFQATT; CDR2 reads SNEGSKA (reference sequence). The V gene lost 1 base and the J gene lost 8 bases, with 20 bases spanning the gap. The CDR3 sequence is CSARAPGRADPEAFF. For the CDR3, the DNA is TGCAGTGCTAGAGCCCCGGGGAGGGCTGATCCAGAAGCTTTCTTT.

Ten or more counts support this clonotype. This chain uses TRBV5-1 with TRBJ2-4; D is ambiguous. Trimming stripped 5 bases from V and 3 bases from J, with 9 bases between. Germline values: CDR1 SGHRS, CDR2 YFSETQ. The CDR3 runs to 13 residues. This CDR3 reads CASRYSSKNIQYF. The CDR3 DNA sequence: TGCGCCAGCAGGTACTCCAGCAAAAACATTCAGTACTTC.

This clonotype occurred a few times. V gene TRBV5-1 combines with J gene TRBJ2-7; D is undetermined. This CDR3 has 14 amino acids. Trimming removed 7 bases at V and 0 bases at J, with 14 bases between. Germline values: CDR1 SGHRS, CDR2 YFSETQ. CDR3 sequence (DNA): TGCGCCAGCTCCCAGGACCCGAGCTCCTACGAGCAGTACTTC. It codes for CASSQDPSSYEQYF.

Turning to this clonotype: One end of the junction is discordant with germline, which a read error may explain. The rearrangement joins TRBV11-2 to TRBJ2-1; 7 bases align to TRBD2. The germline V gene encodes CDR1 SGHAT and CDR2 FQNNGV. This CDR3 has 13 residues. CDR3: CASSLDPETSLSF. The CDR3 bases are TGTGCCAGCAGCTTAGATCCTGAGACTAGCCTTTCGTTC.

This clonotype was observed at least ten times. The chain carries TRBV7-6 and TRBJ2-1; 10 bases map to TRBD1. V trimming: 2 bases; J trimming: 5 bases; junction bases outside the gene matches: 9. Per the germline V gene, CDR1 is SGHVS and CDR2 is FNYEAQ. CDR3 length: 17 amino acids. CDR3 bases: TGTGCCAGCAGCTTATTTGCGTCGGGACAGGGGAACAATGAGCAGTTCTTC. This codes for CASSLFASGQGNNEQFF.

V usage is TRBV3-1 and J usage is TRBJ2-3; weak D call: TRBD1 (5 bases). The CDR3 sequence is 14 residues long. CDR1 is LGHDT and CDR2 is YNNKEL in the germline V gene (reference sequence). V was trimmed by 2 bases and J by 7 bases, leaving 13 bases between them. CDR3 region: CASSQPNRGYTQYF. In DNA form, the CDR3 reads TGTGCCAGCAGCCAACCCAATAGGGGTTATACGCAGTATTTT.

This clonotype was observed a few times. This chain's CDR3 is CSAGGGVSDTQYF. CDR3 nucleotide sequence: TGCAGCGCCGGGGGGGGCGTCTCAGATACGCAGTATTTT. This chain joins TRBV29-1 and TRBJ2-3, with 8 nucleotides matching TRBD2. CDR1 is SQVTM, CDR2 ANQGSEA, per germline. The CDR3 consists of 13 residues. V lost 7 bases, J lost 4 bases, and 7 bases stayed unmatched.

This clonotype showed up just a few times. J is TRBJ2-1 and V is TRBV14; D might be TRBD2 (6 bases). With 2 bases removed from V and 9 bases from J, the gap between germline ends came to 11 bases. The CDR3 length is 13 residues. Germline CDR1 SGHDN, CDR2 FVKESK. The CDR3 here is CASSQQDGGEQFF. The CDR3 DNA is TGTGCCAGCAGCCAACAAGACGGGGGTGAGCAGTTCTTC.

The V and J genes are TRBV5-1 and TRBJ2-1, with 14 nucleotides matching TRBD2. The CDR3 runs to 22 residues. Germline V gives CDR1 SGHRS, CDR2 YFSETQ. Germline trimming cut 7 bases from V and 0 bases from J; bases unmatched to any gene: 21. DNA of the CDR3: TGCGCCAGCTGGGGGCCCAGCGAGACTAGCGGGAGGGCCACCAGCTCCTACAATGAGCAGTTCTTC. Translating it yields CASWGPSETSGRATSSYNEQFF.

This clonotype was seen a handful of times. The chain employs TRBV7-6 and TRBJ1-4, with 8 bases that match TRBD1. This CDR3 contains 16 residues. V gave up 3 bases and J gave up 8 bases; unmatched junction bases: 11. The germline gives CDR1 SGHVS, CDR2 FNYEAQ. The CDR3 here is CASSLSGWTGSEKLFF. For the CDR3, the DNA is TGTGCCAGCAGCTTGAGTGGGTGGACAGGGAGCGAAAAACTGTTTTTT.